A single sample gave rise to the 13 T cell receptor beta chains below, sequenced in a study of blood T cell repertoires in COVID-19. The repertoire was sequenced with immunoSEQ multiplex PCR; TCRdb's copy has only in-frame clones and lacks some. The sample lists tens of thousands of clones, roughly three quarters occurring once. Sequenced material: peripheral blood. The receptors were sampled from a man aged 70-80 years with active or convalescent COVID-19.

This clone occurred once. The chain carries TRBV12-3 or TRBV12-4 and TRBJ1-3; TRBD1 might be the D (6 bases). The CDR3 loop spans 13 amino acids. Trimming left V 6 bases short and J 2 bases short, with 8 bases between. The CDR3 loop reads CASSRGAGNTIYF. For the CDR3, the DNA is TGTGCCAGCAGCAGGGGAGCTGGAAACACCATATATTTT.

The V and J genes are TRBV11-2 and TRBJ2-2, with a weak D call TRBD1 (6 bases). The CDR3 consists of 14 residues. The V and J ends lost 5 bases and 4 bases respectively, with 11 bases between them. Germline V gene sequence: CDR1 SGHAT, CDR2 FQNNGV. The CDR3: CASSRGGLTGELFF. CDR3 DNA sequence: TGTGCCAGCAGCCGAGGGGGTCTCACCGGGGAGCTGTTTTTT.

V and J are TRBV5-1 and TRBJ2-4, with TRBD2 as a possible D gene (6 bases). The CDR3 consists of 15 residues. CDR1 and CDR2 from the germline V gene are SGHRS and YFSETQ. V was cut by 4 bases and J by 0 bases, with 11 bases left in between. The CDR3 sequence is CASSPSGLAKNIQYF. CDR3 coding DNA: TGCGCCAGCAGCCCAAGCGGGCTAGCCAAAAACATTCAGTACTTC.

This rearrangement joins TRBV25-1 to TRBJ1-4; D is unclear. The CDR3 totals 14 residues. The germline V gene encodes CDR1 MGHDK and CDR2 SYGVNS. Trimming left V 2 bases short and J 8 bases short, with 12 bases between. The CDR3 region is CASSEDRVGEKLFF. CDR3 coding DNA: TGTGCCAGCAGTGAAGACCGGGTAGGCGAAAAACTGTTTTTT.

This rearrangement joins TRBV5-1 to TRBJ2-1, with D perhaps matching TRBD2 (6 bases). From germline, CDR1 is SGHRS and CDR2 YFSETQ. V was pared by 4 bases and J by 3 bases, with 14 bases between. CDR3 length: 15 amino acids. The CDR3 DNA follows: TGCGCCAGCAGCCCTGGGACTCCCGACTACAATGAGCAGTTCTTC. Amino acids: CASSPGTPDYNEQFF.

The chain has TRBV18 and TRBJ2-7, with 8 bases fitting TRBD2. The CDR3 runs 16 residues. Looked up from germline, CDR1 is KGHSH and CDR2 is LQKENI. V lost 3 bases to trimming and J lost 1 base; unmatched junction nucleotides: 8. The CDR3 protein is CASSPGERGRSYEQYF. The CDR3 DNA is TGTGCCAGCTCACCTGGCGAGCGGGGGCGGTCCTACGAGCAGTACTTC. The variable domain in full, completed from reference TRBV18 and TRBJ2-7, reads NAGVMQNPRHLVRRRGQEARLRCSPMKGHSHVYWYRQLPEEGLKFMVYLQKENIIDESGMPKERFSAEFPKEGPSILRIQQVVRGDSAAYFCASSPGERGRSYEQYFGPGTRLTVT.

This clone has a handful of counts. This chain joins TRBV6-5 and TRBJ1-2, with D uncertain. The CDR3 length is 14 residues. Trimming stripped 0 bases from V and 4 bases from J, with 9 bases between. Germline V gene data show CDR1 as MNHEY and CDR2 as SVGAGI. CDR3 sequence reads: CASSYSYGLYGYTF. The CDR3 nucleotides are TGTGCCAGCAGTTACTCTTATGGGCTCTATGGCTACACCTTC.

This clone was counted once. This rearrangement joins TRBV7-9 to TRBJ1-1, with TRBD1 as a possible D gene (5 bases). Germline CDR1 is SEHNR and CDR2 is FQNEAQ (reference sequence). The V and J ends lost 4 bases and 7 bases respectively, with 13 bases between them. The CDR3 length is 13 residues. The CDR3 DNA reads as TGTGCCAGCAGCTCAGACAGTTCTATTGAAGCTTTCTTT. It translates to CASSSDSSIEAFF.

This clone turned up a few times. CDR3 loop: CASSRQSRSSSGANVLTF. For the CDR3, the DNA is TGTGCCAGCAGCCGACAGTCACGGTCATCTTCTGGGGCCAACGTCCTGACTTTC. The chain employs TRBV6-2 or TRBV6-3 and TRBJ2-6; a possible D gene is TRBD1 (5 bases). The CDR3 spans 18 residues. The germline V gene has CDR1 MNHEY and CDR2 SVGEGT. Trimming pared 6 bases from V and 1 base from J, leaving 19 bases between.

The chain employs TRBV6-5 and TRBJ1-2, with D perhaps matching TRBD1 (6 bases). V dropped 8 bases and J dropped 8 bases, with 15 bases sitting between them. Germline V gene data show CDR1 as MNHEY and CDR2 as SVGAGI. This CDR3 has 12 amino acids. In DNA, the CDR3 is TGTGCCAGCTTCTACAGGGTAAAAGGCTACACCTTC. It translates to CASFYRVKGYTF.

V is TRBV5-6 and J is TRBJ1-5; D remains unclear. Germline CDR1 and CDR2: SGHDT and YYEEEE. V was cut by 2 bases and J by 0 bases, with 6 bases left in between. The CDR3 contains 14 residues. The CDR3 protein is CASSFQASNQPQHF. As DNA, the CDR3 is TGTGCCAGCAGCTTTCAGGCTAGCAATCAGCCCCAGCATTTT.

This clone occurred a few times. The chain joins TRBV14 to TRBJ1-5, with D maybe TRBD1 (5 bases). The CDR3 has 14 residues. The V gene lost 3 bases and the J gene lost 6 bases, with 12 bases spanning the gap. Germline V CDR1 and CDR2: SGHDN, FVKESK. The CDR3 spells CASSHFREGQPQHF. CDR3 bases: TGTGCCAGCAGCCATTTCAGGGAAGGTCAGCCCCAGCATTTT.

The rearrangement uses TRBV27 and TRBJ2-6; D might be TRBD2 (6 bases). The CDR3 sequence is 15 residues long. Trimming shortened V by 10 bases and J by 4 bases, and 17 bases separated the two germline ends. The germline V gene encodes CDR1 MNHEY and CDR2 SMNVEV (reference sequence). CDR3 amino acids: CATARGLGGANVLTF. The CDR3 bases are TGTGCCACCGCCCGGGGACTTGGGGGGGCCAACGTCCTGACTTTC.